Below are 24 T cell receptor beta chains sequenced from a single sample in a study of cytomegalovirus exposure and HLA in healthy donors. Primers: 60 Vbeta forward and 13 Jbeta reverse. Sequenced by immunoSEQ multiplex PCR; TCRdb stores in-frame clones only, minus some. The sample records 150,000 to 200,000 clones, over 70% being singletons. The sample comprised PBMCs. These receptors were collected from a male donor in good health and CMV-seropositive.

The genes are TRBV30 and TRBJ1-2; the D is unclear. The V and J ends lost 0 bases and 6 bases respectively, with 11 bases between them. This CDR3 region has 13 residues. Germline V gene sequence: CDR1 GTSNPN, CDR2 SVGIG (reference sequence). The CDR3 nucleotides are TGTGCCTGGAGTGTACACCCCGGGGATGGCTACACCTTC. Translating gives CAWSVHPGDGYTF.

The chain uses TRBV19 and TRBJ2-7; tentatively, D is TRBD2 (6 bases). CDR3 size: 12 residues. V was pared by 8 bases and J by 2 bases, with 10 bases between. The germline CDR1 and CDR2 sequences are LNHDA and SQIVND (reference sequence). The chain's CDR3 is CASGREPYEQYF. The CDR3 DNA is TGTGCCAGTGGCCGGGAGCCCTACGAGCAGTACTTC.

The CDR3 sequence is CASSQDGQGRNYGYTF. The CDR3 nucleotides are TGTGCCAGCTCCCAAGATGGACAGGGACGAAACTATGGCTACACCTTC. The chain is built from TRBV18 and TRBJ1-2, with 8 positions matching TRBD1. The CDR3 totals 16 residues. Germline CDR1 is KGHSH and CDR2 is LQKENI. After removal of 6 bases from V and 2 bases from J, the junction contained 11 bases not matched to a gene.

This chain joins TRBV5-1 and TRBJ2-5; 12 bases line up with TRBD2. V shed 4 bases, J shed 9 bases, and the junction held 13 bases outside the gene matches. Germline V CDR1 and CDR2: SGHRS, YFSETQ. The CDR3 length is 16 residues. Written as DNA, the CDR3 is TGCGCCAGCAGCCAGGCGGGGACTAGCGGGCCGGAGGCCCAGTACTTC. The encoded protein is CASSQAGTSGPEAQYF.

The chain employs TRBV9 and TRBJ2-1, with 7 bases aligning to TRBD2. Germline CDR1 is SGDLS and CDR2 is YYNGEE. This CDR3 is built from 14 residues. V shed 2 bases, J shed 11 bases, and the junction held 10 bases outside the gene matches. As DNA, the CDR3 is TGTGCCAGCAGCGTCGGACTAGGGGCCCCAAAGCAGTTCTTC. Its protein product is CASSVGLGAPKQFF.

The chain combines TRBV4-2 with TRBJ1-2; the D gene is possibly TRBD1 (5 bases). V was cut by 0 bases and J by 6 bases, with 17 bases left in between. The CDR3 loop spans 16 amino acids. Germline loops: CDR1 LGHNA, CDR2 YNFKEQ. Written as DNA, the CDR3 is TGTGCCAGCAGCCAAGAAATAGCTTCACAGGTCGATGGCTACACCTTC. It is translated as CASSQEIASQVDGYTF.

This clone was counted a few times. This chain uses TRBV5-5 with TRBJ2-6; 9 bases fit TRBD2. Germline values: CDR1 SGHKS, CDR2 YYEKEE (reference sequence). Trimming removed 3 bases from V and 0 bases from J; junction bases left unmatched: 4. There are 17 residues in the CDR3. The CDR3, as DNA: TGTGCCAGCAGCTGGCGGGAGGGTTACTCTGGGGCCAACGTCCTGACTTTC. Translated, it gives CASSWREGYSGANVLTF.

V gene TRBV5-8 combines with J gene TRBJ2-5; 7 nucleotides line up with TRBD2. Trimming cost V 0 bases and J 0 bases; bases outside gene matches: 5. This CDR3 is built from 16 residues. Germline values: CDR1 SGHTS, CDR2 YDEGEE. Here the CDR3 reads CASSLGVAGDQETQYF. The CDR3 DNA reads TGTGCCAGCAGCTTGGGGGTGGCGGGGGACCAAGAGACCCAGTACTTC. Combining the CDR3 with reference TRBV5-8 and TRBJ2-5 gives the whole variable domain EAGVTQSPTHLIKTRGQQATLRCSPISGHTSVYWYQQALGLGLQFLLWYDEGEERNRGNFPPRFSGRQFPNYSSELNVNALELEDSALYLCASSLGVAGDQETQYFGPGTRLLVL.

The chain combines TRBV7-6 with TRBJ1-1, with D uncertain. Looked up from germline, CDR1 is SGHVS and CDR2 is FNYEAQ. V dropped 3 bases and J dropped 2 bases, with 19 bases sitting between them. This CDR3 has 17 residues. CDR3 in amino acids: CASSFPSKGSLNTEAFF. In DNA, the CDR3 is TGTGCCAGCAGCTTCCCCTCTAAAGGGAGCTTAAACACTGAAGCTTTCTTT.

The rearrangement joins TRBV9 to TRBJ1-1; D is unresolved. Trimming took 1 base from V and 6 from J, leaving 10 bases between them. Germline-derived CDR1 and CDR2 are SGDLS and YYNGEE. This CDR3 contains 13 residues. CDR3 bases: TGTGCCAGCAGCGTACATCACGAGTCTGAAGCTTTCTTT. It yields the protein CASSVHHESEAFF.

This clone occurred a few times. The rearrangement uses TRBV5-1 and TRBJ1-1, with a weak D call TRBD1 (5 bases). The CDR3 is made up of 15 amino acids. Germline lookup yields CDR1 SGHRS and CDR2 YFSETQ. V was trimmed by 3 bases and J by 4 bases, leaving 16 bases between them. The CDR3 protein is CASSSGLSGGTEAFF. CDR3 nucleotides: TGCGCCAGCAGCTCCGGCCTATCGGGGGGCACTGAAGCTTTCTTT.

This rearrangement joins TRBV6-4 to TRBJ2-1, with 8 bases that match TRBD2. Losses at the gene ends were 4 bases for V and 4 bases for J; bases not matched to a gene: 6. Germline CDR1 is MRHNA and CDR2 is SNTAGT. CDR3 length: 15 residues. CDR3 DNA: TGTGCCAGCAGTGTGAACGGGGGGGCTTACAATGAGCAGTTCTTC. It translates to CASSVNGGAYNEQFF.

This chain joins TRBV12-5 and TRBJ1-5; D is undetermined. V lost 1 base to trimming and J lost 4 bases, with 8 bases between them. Germline CDR1 is LGHNT and CDR2 is FRNRAP. The CDR3 sequence is 14 residues long. In nucleotides, the CDR3 is TGTGCTAGTGGTTTGGACCGGGGTAATCAGCCCCAGCATTTT. Translation: CASGLDRGNQPQHF. Full variable domain (rest looked up from reference TRBV12-5 and TRBJ1-5): DARVTQTPRHKVTEMGQEVTMRCQPILGHNTVFWYRQTMMQGLELLAYFRNRAPLDDSGMPKDRFSAEMPDATLATLKIQPSEPRDSAVYFCASGLDRGNQPQHFGDGTRLSIL.

This clone was counted only a few times. The DNA for the CDR3 is TGCGCCAGCGGTCGAGAGATGAACACTGAAGCTTTCTTT. It specifies CASGREMNTEAFF. This sequence joins TRBV5-1 and TRBJ1-1; no firm D call. V was shortened by 7 bases and J by 0 bases, with 10 bases between the two germline ends. Germline assignment: CDR1 SGHRS and CDR2 YFSETQ. This CDR3 spans 13 amino acids.

Only one count was recorded for this clone. The V gene is TRBV7-2, the J gene TRBJ1-2; TRBD1 matches 8 bases. Germline CDR1 reads SGHTA; CDR2 reads FQGNSA. This CDR3 has 16 amino acids. The ends lost 5 bases at V and 2 bases at J; junction bases unmatched: 10. The CDR3 sequence: CASSPSPGGANYGYTF. The CDR3 coding sequence is TGTGCCAGCAGCCCCTCTCCAGGGGGCGCAAACTATGGCTACACCTTC.

This rearrangement joins TRBV7-2 to TRBJ1-1; D not certain. The V gene's germline CDR1 is SGHTA and CDR2 FQGNSA. V lost 3 bases and J 3 bases, leaving 14 bases between the germline ends. CDR3 length: 15 amino acids. DNA for the CDR3: TGTGCCAGCAGCTTTTCCGTCTCTCCCGACACTGAAGCTTTCTTT. It translates to CASSFSVSPDTEAFF.

This rearrangement joins TRBV6-1 to TRBJ2-1, with 13 bases lining up with TRBD2. CDR3 length equals 15 residues. CDR1 is MNHNS, CDR2 SASEGT, per germline. The V gene end was trimmed by 6 bases and the J gene end by 8 bases; junction bases not matched to a gene: 7. The CDR3 is CASSHTSGGADEQFF. Here the CDR3 DNA reads TGTGCCAGCAGCCATACTAGCGGGGGGGCGGATGAGCAGTTCTTC.

This clone was seen a single time. V is TRBV14 and J is TRBJ2-2, with TRBD1 matching over 9 bases. The CDR3 loop spans 14 amino acids. Germline trimming cut 8 bases from V and 1 base from J; bases unmatched to any gene: 2. Germline CDR1 SGHDN, CDR2 FVKESK. The CDR3 region is CASGQGWNTGELFF. The CDR3 DNA sequence: TGTGCCAGCGGACAGGGGTGGAACACCGGGGAGCTGTTTTTT. The variable domain in full, completed from reference TRBV14 and TRBJ2-2, reads EAGVTQFPSHSVIEKGQTVTLRCDPISGHDNLYWYRRVMGKEIKFLLHFVKESKQDESGMPNNRFLAERTGGTYSTLKVQPAELEDSGVYFCASGQGWNTGELFFGEGSRLTVL.

This clone was detected once. V is TRBV2 and J is TRBJ1-5; 8 nucleotides line up with TRBD1. Trimming removed 5 bases from V and 2 bases from J; junction bases left unmatched: 11. The CDR3 loop spans 17 amino acids. Looked up from germline, CDR1 is SNHLY and CDR2 is FYNNEI. The CDR3 reads CASSRSQGARGNQPQHF. In DNA form, the CDR3 reads TGTGCCAGCAGTCGGTCTCAGGGGGCGCGCGGCAATCAGCCCCAGCATTTT.

V gene TRBV4-2 combines with J gene TRBJ2-1; 10 nucleotides agree with TRBD2. The length of the CDR3 is 16 residues. V lost 4 bases, J lost 3 bases, and 6 bases stayed unmatched. Germline lookup yields CDR1 LGHNA and CDR2 YNFKEQ. The CDR3 DNA reads as TGTGCCAGCAGCCCCCCCCTAGCGGGGGACTACAATGAGCAGTTCTTC. Residues: CASSPPLAGDYNEQFF.

This chain joins TRBV7-9 and TRBJ2-5; 12 nucleotides agree with TRBD1. Germline V CDR1 and CDR2: SEHNR, FQNEAQ (reference sequence). Trimming cost V 7 bases and J 4 bases; bases outside gene matches: 4. CDR3 length: 14 amino acids. CDR3 protein: CASIRDRGRETQYF. The CDR3, as DNA: TGTGCCAGCATCCGGGACAGGGGGCGAGAGACCCAGTACTTC.

In its sample, this clone was seen once. The chain couples TRBV4-3 to TRBJ1-3, with D perhaps TRBD1 (5 bases). The ends were cut back, 0 bases at V and 2 bases at J, with 8 bases in the middle. Germline V gives CDR1 LGHNA, CDR2 YSLEER. The CDR3 has 15 residues. CDR3 sequence (DNA): TGCGCCAGCAGCCAAGACAGGGTAGCTGGAAACACCATATATTTT. It codes for CASSQDRVAGNTIYF.

The chain is built from TRBV7-9 and TRBJ2-5, with no clear D. V was trimmed by 3 bases and J by 1 base, leaving 6 bases between them. Germline V gives CDR1 SEHNR, CDR2 FQNEAQ (reference sequence). The CDR3 sequence is 13 residues long. This CDR3 reads CASSLFGQETQYF. The CDR3 coding sequence is TGTGCCAGCAGCTTGTTCGGCCAAGAGACCCAGTACTTC.

This clone has more than one count but fewer than ten. The V call is TRBV7-9, the J call TRBJ2-7; D possibly corresponds to TRBD2 (6 bases). The V gene's germline CDR1 is SEHNR and CDR2 FQNEAQ (reference sequence). With 1 base removed from V and 4 bases from J, the gap between germline ends came to 11 bases. The CDR3 consists of 14 residues. In nucleotides, the CDR3 is TGTGCCAGCAGCTTAGGTGGAGGGAATTACGAGCAGTACTTC. Translating gives CASSLGGGNYEQYF.